The TCR beta chain under discussion was sequenced for a study of CD8 T cells in Susac syndrome (dated by TCRdb to between 2018 and 2020). Describing the broader study: Whether CD8+ T cell activation and differentiation in Susac syndrome was antigen driven was tested using repertoire sequencing. The clonality of the CD8+ T cell repertoire was compared across approximately eleven healthy donors, around 14 Susac syndrome patients and about 16 multiple sclerosis patients. The research as a whole found: The study acknowledged that relatively few individuals were included in the TCR sequencing and HLA analysis.

With respect to this clonotype: No cognate antigen has been identified for it. Base qualities are not provided; no much larger clone lies one nucleotide away.

High-throughput TCR beta sequencing profiled peripheral blood CD8+ and CD4+ T cells from healthy donors, Susac syndrome patients and multiple sclerosis patients. The multiple sclerosis controls were treatment-naive patients who had stable or active relapsing-remitting disease and met the revised McDonald criteria. Bulk CD8+ and CD4+ T cells were purified magnetically by negative isolation, whereas CD8+ TEMRA cells were enriched by FACS. Blood was collected in EDTA tubes and processed within 24 hours, with PBMCs isolated through density gradient centrifugation. PBMCs intended for TCR sequencing were cryopreserved in liquid nitrogen and were subsequently thawed in a 37 degrees C water bath. The sorted or isolated CD4+, CD8+ and CD8+ TEMRA cells had a purity of 90% or higher. The cysteine opens and the phenylalanine closes a CDR3 of 15 amino acids. Only the CDR3 portion is preserved as DNA: 45 bases, with reading frame beginning at the first base. The CDR1 and CDR2 encoded by the germline V gene are SGHTA and FQGTGA. V is cut back by 6 bases and J by 2 bases, with 3 bases in the junction unmatched.

RNA was extracted using the RNeasy kit, and about 0.45 to 1 ug of the RNA was reverse transcribed with random hexamers. TCR beta CDR3 regions were amplified with the immunoSEQ multiplex PCR assay covering 54 Vbeta and 13 Jbeta segments. PCR amplification bias was corrected using a synthetic template baseline for primer optimization and computational correction. Per the original workflow: Reads were assigned to V, D and J genes according to IMGT and analyzed in immunoSEQ Analyzer, with only productive sequences retained. To calculate clonality, Shannon entropy was normalized by log2 of the number of productive unique sequences and then subtracted from one. Public and private clones were assessed among the 100 most prevalent clones of each patient and control. Clones were defined as Susac-specific if absent from the healthy and MS cohorts, from more than 900 published viral clones and from other ImmuneACCESS disease sequences. The public reads were run again by TCRdb, first through fastp at Q25 and then through MiXCR, and only productive beta chains were kept. One record per CDR3 amino acid sequence lists the most common genes and DNA. TCRdb, not the authors, supplied the V and J calls. The sample table records 250,000 to 300,000 distinct CDR3 sequences; about nine tenths of these occur just once. Roughly 0.2% of the sample belongs to the ten largest clones.

Sequences were obtained from CD8+ T cells from PBMCs. The chain is encoded by TRBV7-3 joined to TRBJ2-6, and 8 junctional nucleotides match TRBD1. The receptor was isolated from a human donor with multiple sclerosis. The DNA reads as follows: TGTGCCAGCAGTCAACAGGGGGCTGGGGCCAACGTCCTGACTTTC. Its translation reads: CASSQQGAGANVLTF.